Shown below are 23 T cell receptor beta chains from a single sample sequenced in a study of T cell responses to AZD1222 COVID-19 vaccine. Sequencing used immunoSEQ multiplex PCR; TCRdb keeps in-frame clones, though not all of them. The sample contains 150,000 to 200,000 clones, around nine tenths of which appear only once. The material sequenced was peripheral blood, taken 28 days after the second AZD1222 dose. Source of these receptors: an adult who received the AZD1222 COVID-19 vaccine.

The chain has TRBV30 and TRBJ1-2; 7 nucleotides agree with TRBD1. Germline values: CDR1 GTSNPN, CDR2 SVGIG (reference sequence). The CDR3 extends over 14 amino acids. Trimming took 5 bases from V and 4 from J; bases not matched to a gene: 10. In DNA, the CDR3 is TGTGCCTGGGAGCGCCTTCCAGGGGGCTATGGCTACACCTTC. It encodes CAWERLPGGYGYTF.

This clone was found once. This sequence joins TRBV5-1 and TRBJ2-3; possible D gene TRBD1, 6 bases. V was cut by 0 bases and J by 1 base, with 9 bases left in between. Germline loops: CDR1 SGHRS, CDR2 YFSETQ. This CDR3 has 15 amino acids. The chain's CDR3 is CASSLGGPGTDTQYF. CDR3 coding DNA: TGCGCCAGCAGCTTGGGGGGGCCCGGCACAGATACGCAGTATTTT.

The chain has TRBV18 and TRBJ1-4; the D is unclear. Deletions cut 3 bases from V and 0 bases from J, with 26 bases between. Germline CDR1 is KGHSH and CDR2 is LQKENI. This CDR3 is 21 amino acids long. The CDR3 sequence is CASSPPAAGSLRASTNEKLFF. CDR3 nucleotide sequence: TGTGCCAGCTCACCTCCCGCGGCAGGTTCTCTTCGGGCTTCAACTAATGAAAAACTGTTTTTT.

Comment on this clone: Other DNA sequences within the sample encode an identical CDR3. The V gene is TRBV6-5, the J gene TRBJ2-7; D uncertain. The CDR3 extends over 12 amino acids. Germline V gene lookup returns CDR1 MNHEY and CDR2 SVGAGI. Trimming left V 6 bases short and J 3 bases short, with 9 bases between. CDR3 residues: CASSRTGYEQYF. DNA of the CDR3: TGTGCCAGCAGCCGGACCGGCTACGAGCAGTACTTC.

J is TRBJ1-1 and V is TRBV6-5; TRBD1 agrees at 8 bases. V lost 4 bases to trimming and J lost 4 bases; unmatched junction nucleotides: 5. This CDR3 is 14 amino acids long. Germline values: CDR1 MNHEY, CDR2 SVGAGI. CDR3 nucleotides: TGTGCCAGCAGTTCCGCACAGGGGGGCACTGAAGCTTTCTTT. It codes for CASSSAQGGTEAFF.

V is TRBV30 and J is TRBJ2-5; possible D gene TRBD2, 8 bases. Germline V CDR1 and CDR2: GTSNPN, SVGIG (reference sequence). V lost 6 bases, J lost 6 bases, and 17 bases lay in between. The length of the CDR3 is 13 residues. The CDR3 sequence: CACPGRGLKTQYF. The CDR3 DNA reads as TGTGCCTGCCCCGGGAGGGGGCTGAAGACCCAGTACTTC.

The J gene is TRBJ1-4, the V gene TRBV28; D is unclear. Trimming stripped 2 bases from V and 11 bases from J, with 9 bases between. Germline CDR1 is MDHEN and CDR2 is SYDVKM. The CDR3 contains 12 residues. This chain's CDR3 is CASSLGRDKLFF. CDR3 DNA sequence: TGTGCCAGCAGTTTAGGAAGGGATAAACTGTTTTTT. The variable domain in full, completed from reference TRBV28 and TRBJ1-4, reads DVKVTQSSRYLVKRTGEKVFLECVQDMDHENMFWYRQDPGLGLRLIYFSYDVKMKEKGDIPEGYSVSREKKERFSLILESASTNQTSMYLCASSLGRDKLFFGSGTQLSVL.

This clone came up a few times. V gene TRBV6-1 combines with J gene TRBJ1-2; D ambiguous. Trimming removed 1 base at V and 1 base at J, with 13 bases between. This CDR3 spans 16 amino acids. Germline lookup yields CDR1 MNHNS and CDR2 SASEGT. The CDR3 DNA follows: TGTGCCAGCAGTGAAGGGATTGGACGGCTTAACTATGGCTACACCTTC. This sequence encodes CASSEGIGRLNYGYTF.

The rearrangement joins TRBV11-2 to TRBJ2-2, with D possibly being TRBD2 (6 bases). The CDR3 length is 14 residues. Germline V CDR1 and CDR2: SGHAT, FQNNGV. Trimming removed 8 bases from V and 2 bases from J, with 12 bases in between. The CDR3 is CASRGLLNTGELFF. The CDR3 DNA follows: TGTGCCAGCCGGGGACTGCTCAACACCGGGGAGCTGTTTTTT.

The chain is built from TRBV28 and TRBJ1-6; 9 bases are a match to TRBD1. The ends lost 8 bases at V and 13 bases at J; junction bases unmatched: 12. The germline V gene has CDR1 MDHEN and CDR2 SYDVKM. This CDR3 comprises 14 residues. In nucleotides, the CDR3 is TGTGCCAGCGGCCCGGGACAGGGTCTTCTTCCCCTCCACTTT. This encodes CASGPGQGLLPLHF.

The chain employs TRBV19 and TRBJ2-1, with 9 bases lining up with TRBD2. The CDR3 length is 15 residues. With V trimmed by 5 bases and J by 7 bases, 9 bases remained unmatched. CDR1 and CDR2 from the germline V gene are LNHDA and SQIVND (reference sequence). CDR3 bases: TGTGCCAGTAGTGGCGGGAGGGGGCAAAGGAATGAGCAGTTCTTC. It is translated as CASSGGRGQRNEQFF.

This chain connects TRBV7-2 to TRBJ2-7; TRBD1 matches at 7 bases. The CDR3 runs to 13 residues. Germline CDR1 and CDR2: SGHTA and FQGNSA. Trimming took 5 bases from V and 5 from J; bases not matched to a gene: 6. DNA of the CDR3: TGTGCCAGCAGCATGGACAGGAGCGACGAGCAGTACTTC. Its translation: CASSMDRSDEQYF.

This clone was seen a few times. The V call is TRBV27, the J call TRBJ2-2, with 7 nucleotides matching TRBD2. The CDR3 has 17 residues. The V and J ends lost 1 base and 0 bases, in that order; junction bases with no gene match: 5. Germline CDR1 reads MNHEY; CDR2 reads SMNVEV (reference sequence). CDR3 DNA: TGTGCCAGCAGTTTATGGGGGGGGAACCCGAACACCGGGGAGCTGTTTTTT. It encodes CASSLWGGNPNTGELFF.

J is TRBJ1-1 and V is TRBV3-1 (or the pseudogene TRBV3-2); 9 bases align to TRBD1. Trimming removed 8 bases from V and 6 bases from J; junction bases left unmatched: 10. The CDR3 has 14 residues. CDR1 and CDR2 (germline): LGHDT, YNNKEL (reference sequence). CDR3 protein: CASRPVQGAPEAFF. DNA for the CDR3: TGTGCCAGCCGACCCGTACAGGGGGCGCCTGAAGCTTTCTTT.

The genes are TRBV11-2 and TRBJ2-3; the D is unclear. Germline loops: CDR1 SGHAT, CDR2 FQNNGV. The V end was cut by 2 bases, the J end by 0 bases, with 9 bases between. The CDR3 totals 15 residues. DNA of the CDR3: TGTGCCAGCAGCTTACTACCGGCTAGCACAGATACGCAGTATTTT. Protein sequence: CASSLLPASTDTQYF. Looking up the rest from reference TRBV11-2 and TRBJ2-3 gives the full variable domain: EAGVAQSPRYKIIEKRQSVAFWCNPISGHATLYWYQQILGQGPKLLIQFQNNGVVDDSQLPKDRFSAERLKGVDSTLKIQPAKLEDSAVYLCASSLLPASTDTQYFGPGTRLTVL.

V gene TRBV9 combines with J gene TRBJ2-5, with D perhaps matching TRBD1 (7 bases). The V gene lost 0 bases and the J gene lost 5 bases, with 14 bases spanning the gap. The V gene's germline CDR1 is SGDLS and CDR2 YYNGEE. The CDR3 sequence is 15 residues long. DNA of the CDR3: TGTGCCAGCAGCGTAGACGAGGGGGCGGGGGAGACCCAGTACTTC. This encodes CASSVDEGAGETQYF.

The CDR3 sequence: CASSLLGGGNTEAFF. The CDR3 coding sequence is TGTGCCAGCAGCTTGCTGGGAGGGGGGAACACTGAAGCTTTCTTT. The rearrangement links TRBV7-6 to TRBJ1-1; weak D call: TRBD1 (6 bases). The CDR3 is made up of 15 amino acids. Deletions cut 3 bases from V and 1 base from J, with 12 bases between. Germline CDR1 is SGHVS and CDR2 is FNYEAQ.

The chain carries TRBV25-1 and TRBJ1-5, with D tentatively TRBD1 (6 bases). Germline lookup yields CDR1 MGHDK and CDR2 SYGVNS. V was cut by 2 bases and J by 4 bases, with 21 bases left in between. The CDR3 sequence is 18 residues long. The CDR3 sequence: CASSEVSGTKKRNQPQHF. In DNA form, the CDR3 reads TGTGCCAGCAGTGAAGTATCTGGGACAAAAAAGAGAAATCAGCCCCAGCATTTT.

V usage is TRBV11-3 and J usage is TRBJ1-5; 7 nucleotides agree with TRBD1. Per germline, CDR1 SGHNT and CDR2 YENEEA. Unmatched junction bases numbered 7, after V lost 5 bases and J lost 6 bases. The CDR3 is made up of 14 amino acids. The CDR3, as DNA: TGTGCCAGCAGCCTCGGTACAGGGGCTCAGCCCCAGCATTTT. This encodes CASSLGTGAQPQHF.

The rearrangement uses TRBV15 and TRBJ1-3; possible D gene TRBD1, 5 bases. The CDR3 spans 14 residues. The germline CDR1 and CDR2 sequences are LNHNV and YYDKDF (reference sequence). The germline V and J ends were trimmed by 4 bases and 0 bases, with 7 bases remaining between them. This CDR3 reads CATSKQVSGNTIYF. The CDR3 nucleotides are TGTGCCACCAGCAAACAGGTCTCTGGAAACACCATATATTTT.

This chain links TRBV2 with TRBJ1-5; 11 bases align to TRBD1. The length of the CDR3 is 15 residues. CDR1 is SNHLY and CDR2 is FYNNEI in the germline V gene. V lost 3 bases to trimming and J lost 4 bases; unmatched junction nucleotides: 2. The CDR3 here is CASSDGDRGNQPQHF. The CDR3 nucleotides are TGTGCCAGCAGTGATGGGGACAGGGGGAATCAGCCCCAGCATTTT.

This sequence joins TRBV6-5 and TRBJ1-4, with D perhaps TRBD1 (6 bases). Germline CDR1 reads MNHEY; CDR2 reads SVGAGI. Trimming removed 6 bases from V and 7 bases from J, with 15 bases in between. The CDR3 extends over 14 amino acids. CDR3 in DNA: TGTGCCAGCAGGTCAGGGGTCCCTGGTGAAAAACTGTTTTTT. Residues: CASRSGVPGEKLFF.

The chain uses TRBV2 and TRBJ1-4, with 9 bases identical to TRBD1. The CDR3 is 16 amino acids. V shed 6 bases, J shed 1 base, and the junction held 6 bases outside the gene matches. Germline CDR1 is SNHLY and CDR2 is FYNNEI. CDR3 bases: TGTGCCAGCAGGTTGGACAGGGGTTTAACTAATGAAAAACTGTTTTTT. It codes for CASRLDRGLTNEKLFF.